Reported below is one T cell receptor beta chain. The clone's antigen remains unknown. No much larger clone is present one base from it, and per-base qualities are unavailable. The entry originates in a study of graft-versus-host responses after intestinal transplantation (dated by TCRdb to the early 2020s). For the wider study: Multivisceral, liver-intestinal, or isolated intestinal transplants were received by the recipients. Graft-versus-host and host-versus-graft alloreactive T cell clones were tracked in the graft, circulation and bone marrow after intestinal transplantation using bulk TCR-beta CDR3 sequencing. The cohort enrolled about two dozen intestinal transplant recipients, one of whom was a retransplant, and a few patients without pretransplant specimens were excluded. Samples from a few later patients were sequenced in-house on an Illumina MiSeq with MiXCR processing rather than by the commercial service. A peak of at least 4% donor T cells among recipient peripheral blood mononuclear cells was the definition used for donor T cell macrochimerism. Anti-thymocyte globulin induction was given to all recipients, followed by maintenance tacrolimus and steroids for around three years. Alloreactive clones were identified by sequencing pre-transplant mixed lymphocyte reaction products and comparing these products with unstimulated pre-transplant donor and recipient T cells.

Library preparation employed the immunoSEQ multiplex PCR assay. Adaptive Biotechnologies carried out high-throughput TCR-beta CDR3 sequencing of genomic DNA for most patients. In the paper's pipeline: TCR sequencing data were retrieved from Adaptive's ImmunoSEQ software for 15 to 20 patients, whereas a few other patients were processed with MiXCR and VDJtools. CDR3 nucleotide sequences shared between donor and recipient were removed because their origin could not be assigned. Alloreactive clones required at least 2-fold expansion over unstimulated cells and minimum CFSE-low frequency of 0.002% (template counts) or 0.001% (read counts). Clones detected in sequenced pre-transplant spleen, lymph node, or MLR CFSE-low populations of the donor or recipient were defined as mappable. Cumulative frequency of alloreactive clones was calculated as a percentage of all sequences weighted by copy number. TCRdb's version of the immuneACCESS table is confined to in-frame rearrangements and falls short of the full clone set. An unresolved V gene accounts for under half of the shortfall where checked; the remainder is of unknown origin. V and J calls and clone size follow that table, whereas D and trimming were derived from the DNA. This sample gives about 54,000 clones in total; 75% to 95% of them show up just once. Together, the top ten hold approximately 5.1% of the sample.

The study at large found these results: GvH clones turned up in recipient bone marrow, with some appearing earlier in ileal mucosa or blood, a pattern consistent with an intestinal mucosal origin. Conclusions were limited by the relatively low number and heterogeneity of intestinal transplant patients. Peak levels of circulating GvH clones were associated with declines in HvG clones early after transplant. Patients with donor T cell macrochimerism had high GvH to HvG T cell clonal ratios in their allografts.

Via the germline V gene, CDR1 is SNHLY and CDR2 FYNNEI. Trimming at the junction amounts to 6 bases on V and 3 bases on J, and the germline ends lie 18 bases apart. The CDR3 numbers 15 residues from cysteine through phenylalanine. The only DNA kept is the CDR3, 45 bases in frame from the first base. Blood samples were collected up to 4 times in the first month after transplant and then at least monthly when available. The specimen was PBMCs, collected nearly 670 days after intestinal transplant. The V gene is TRBV2 and the J gene is TRBJ2-7; possibly the D gene is TRBD1, per 7 matching bases. The sequence derives from a human patient who received an intestinal transplant, so some T cells may come from the graft donor. The bases read TGTGCCAGCAGACCCGACAGGGCCGGGGGCTACGAGCAGTACTTC. Translation gives CASRPDRAGGYEQYF.